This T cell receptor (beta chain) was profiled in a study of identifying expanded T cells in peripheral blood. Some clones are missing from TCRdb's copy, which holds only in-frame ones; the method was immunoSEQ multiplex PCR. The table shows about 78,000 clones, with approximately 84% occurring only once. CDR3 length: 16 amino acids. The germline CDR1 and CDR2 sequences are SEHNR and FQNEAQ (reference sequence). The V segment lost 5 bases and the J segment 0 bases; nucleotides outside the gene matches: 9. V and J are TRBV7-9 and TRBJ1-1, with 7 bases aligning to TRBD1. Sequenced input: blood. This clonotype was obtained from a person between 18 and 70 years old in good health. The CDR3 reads CASSPRGDSLNTEAFF. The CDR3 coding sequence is TGTGCCAGCAGCCCTAGGGGGGACAGCCTGAACACTGAAGCTTTCTTT. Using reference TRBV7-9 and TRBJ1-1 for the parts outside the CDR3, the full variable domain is DTGVSQNPRHKITKRGQNVTFRCDPISEHNRLYWYRQTLGQGPEFLTYFQNEAQLEKSRLLSDRFSAERPKGSFSTLEIQRTEQGDSAMYLCASSPRGDSLNTEAFFGQGTRLTVV.